This T cell receptor beta chain originates from a study of T cells in Graves' hyperthyroidism and ophthalmopathy. Notes on the study in general: Researchers found most expanded thyroid clonotypes above 0.001 in blood as well.

Amplified TCR beta CDR3 regions came from RNA transcripts. The study used the HTBI primer set for a first-round RT-PCR of the TCR CDR3. TCRdb analysed the multiplex PCR reads with MiXCR anew, one entry per CDR3 protein. This table holds about 58,000 distinct CDR3 sequences, around 48% found once. Germline V gives CDR1 MNHNS, CDR2 SASEGT. Trimming shortened V by 6 bases and J by 2 bases, and 7 bases separated the two germline ends. The CDR3 sequence is 12 residues long. The table lists this clonotype with many counts. No antigen is known for it. This TCR was sampled from a woman aged 30 to 39 with Graves' ophthalmopathy. The sequenced sample was blood. The chain uses TRBV6-1 and TRBJ1-2; no definite D call. CDR3 residues: CASRVQNYGYTF. CDR3 DNA sequence: TGTGCCAGCAGGGTACAAAACTATGGCTACACCTTC.